This T cell receptor beta chain came from a study of shared clonotypes between healthy human individuals (dated by TCRdb to 2018 to 2020). About the full investigation: A couple of women and three men aged 18 to 49 years were included in the cohort. For each donor, three plates each were used for CD4 naive and CD4 memory, two plates were used for CD8 naive, and one plate was used for CD8 memory. Blood TCR repertoires of roughly 5 healthy adults were deeply sequenced to estimate repertoire size and the extent of clonotype sharing between individuals. Libraries were prepared and TCR repertoires were sequenced by different laboratories using diverse techniques, in order to increase sequencing depth and limit assay-specific biases. Leukapheresis yielded between about 0.85 and 9 billion PBMCs per donor.

Regarding this clone: Its binding antigen is unknown. Base qualities are missing; no much larger clone stands one base away.

The donors were healthy, HIV-negative adults who had no recently reported acute infections or vaccinations. All donors were Caucasian adults living in Nashville, Tennessee, USA. CD8 memory samples consisted of magnetically selected CD45RO+ cells combined with CCR7-negative CD45RA+ effector memory (TemRA) cells. Blood was collected by leukapheresis, and PBMCs were isolated by Ficoll-Histopaque density gradient centrifugation and then cryopreserved in liquid nitrogen vapor phase. Analytical flow cytometry was used to check the purity and quantity of each magnetically sorted T cell population. From each sorted fraction, genomic DNA was isolated and quantified by UV absorbance on a Nanodrop 2000c. From the cysteine through the phenylalanine, the CDR3 covers 15 amino acids. Of all the DNA, just the CDR3 is kept, 45 bases in frame from base 1. The germline V gene encodes CDR1 MGHDK and CDR2 SYGVNS. V gives up 1 base and J gives up 4 bases, and the segment between their germline ends measures 13 bases.

Using the deep immunoSEQ assay, TCR CDR3 regions were amplified from genomic DNA by multiplex PCR. Extracted genomic DNA from each cell subset was spread evenly across all wells of several immunoSEQ 96-well plates, with each plate serving as a replicate. For sorted subsets, roughly 200 ng of genomic DNA, equivalent to some 30,000 T cell genomes, went into each replicate PCR. Purified libraries were quantified with a Qubit 3.0 fluorometer, sized on a Bioanalyzer 2100, and re-quantified with the KAPA Library Quantification kit. Every immunoSEQ 96-well plate was sequenced on a separate single-read 150-cycle Illumina NextSeq 550 flow cell. The original pipeline was this. Because the immunoSEQ output included only junctional sequences and no quality scores, the filtering could not be the same as the filtering used for full-length reads. Sequences were annotated with PyIR, a Python wrapper for IgBLAST v1.9, and V/J genes and CDR3 were assigned using IMGT germline references. Reads with weak V/J assignments (E-value above 1e-6), missing CDR3, stop codons, out-of-frame junctions, or ambiguous translated residues were removed. V3J clonotypes were defined as sequences sharing the same inferred V gene, J gene, and CDR3 amino acid sequence. Percentage overlap between repertoires was calculated by dividing the number of shared unique clonotypes by the size of the smaller repertoire. Repertoire richness was assessed with RTK rarefaction, the Chao1 estimator, and Recon v2.1 estimates of unobserved clonotypes. Generation probabilities were computed with OLGA for all TCRbeta clonotypes obtained by the gDNA method from four donors. This is the immuneACCESS table as TCRdb keeps it, with only in-frame sequences that have V and J called. A part of the clones is gone; compared with another copy, unresolved V genes explain less than half, and the rest is unexplained. V, J and clone size reflect that table, while D and trimming were determined from the DNA. Within this sample are tens of thousands of clones, with around 57% of them counted one time only. About half of the sample is in the top ten clones.

Overall study outcomes, separate from this receptor: Larger estimated clonotype richness was generally found for naive subsets than for memory subsets. Based on pairwise subsampling, the degree of clonotype sharing among donors was expected to be affected by sequencing depth. Higher generation probabilities were observed for clonotypes shared by all four sorted-subset donors than for non-shared clonotypes. Incomplete sequencing was indicated by rarefaction of sorted-subset datasets, despite the large sequencing depth. Only blood was sampled, and tissue TCR repertoires likely differ from those in blood. About 5% of naive CD4, 3.5% of naive CD8, 2.3% of memory CD4, and 0.4% of memory CD8 clonotypes were shared across several donors. The small number of donors limited the genetic and exposure-history diversity represented.

This TCR came from a man younger than 45 in good health. Sample: memory CD8+ T cells sorted from blood. The cell subset or site label corresponds to: CD45RO+ cells pooled with CCR7-negative TemRA cells. This chain joins TRBV25-1 to TRBJ1-2; the D gene is possibly TRBD1, with 5 bases matching. The CDR3: CASSESPREGYGYTF. At the DNA level, the sequence is TGTGCCAGCAGTGAATCCCCCAGGGAGGGCTATGGCTACACCTTC.